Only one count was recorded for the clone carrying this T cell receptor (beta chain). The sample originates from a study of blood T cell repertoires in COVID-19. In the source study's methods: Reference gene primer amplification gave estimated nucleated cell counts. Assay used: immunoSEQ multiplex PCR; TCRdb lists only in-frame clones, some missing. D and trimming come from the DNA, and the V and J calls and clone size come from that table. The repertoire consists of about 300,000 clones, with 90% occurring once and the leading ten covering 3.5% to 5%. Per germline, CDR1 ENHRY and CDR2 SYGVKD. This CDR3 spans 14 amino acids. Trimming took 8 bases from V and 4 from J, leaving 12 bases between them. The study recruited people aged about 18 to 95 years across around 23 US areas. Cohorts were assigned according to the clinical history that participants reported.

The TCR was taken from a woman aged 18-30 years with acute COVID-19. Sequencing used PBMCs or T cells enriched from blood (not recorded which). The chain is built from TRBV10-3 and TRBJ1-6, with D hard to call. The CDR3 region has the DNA TGTGCCATCGCTGCGGGAGGGTATAATTCACCCCTCCACTTT. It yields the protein CAIAAGGYNSPLHF.